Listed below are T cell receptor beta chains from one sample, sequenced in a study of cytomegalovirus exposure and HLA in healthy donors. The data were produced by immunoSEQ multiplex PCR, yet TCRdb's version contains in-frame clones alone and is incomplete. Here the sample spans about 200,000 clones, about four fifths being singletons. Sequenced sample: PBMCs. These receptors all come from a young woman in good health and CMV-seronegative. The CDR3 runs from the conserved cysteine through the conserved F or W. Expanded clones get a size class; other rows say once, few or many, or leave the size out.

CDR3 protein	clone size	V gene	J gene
CASSRQGEYNEQFF	NA	TRBV19	TRBJ2-1
CAIRRDTNQPQHF	NA	TRBV10-3	TRBJ1-5
CASSPSPGVGNTIYF	once	TRBV6-5	TRBJ1-3
CASSYGTGGSNYGYTF	NA	TRBV6-5	TRBJ1-2
CASSISGGEVYEQYF	NA	TRBV7-2	TRBJ2-7
CASSLGALRQGVTDTQYF	NA	TRBV11-2	TRBJ2-3
CASREGLADYNEQFF	NA	TRBV6-6	TRBJ2-1
CAWSTGPRRGNTIYF	NA	TRBV30	TRBJ1-3
CASTGGQGLDTQYF	few	TRBV5-1	TRBJ2-3
CASGGTNTGELFF	NA	TRBV27	TRBJ2-2
CAWSPGTGGSQPQHF	NA	TRBV30	TRBJ1-5
CATSRDPGGSEQFF	NA	TRBV15	TRBJ2-1
CASSQVGGLYTEAFF	NA	TRBV14	TRBJ1-1
CASSQSGQGALYGYTF	NA	TRBV14	TRBJ1-2
CASSVQGTNTEAFF	NA	TRBV6-5	TRBJ1-1
CASSPTLQGAGNTIYF	few	TRBV18	TRBJ1-3
CSAGGLAGVNEQFF	NA	TRBV29-1	TRBJ2-1
CASSQGTSGILSYNEQFF	NA	TRBV11-2	TRBJ2-1
CASKAGGLNQPQHF	NA	TRBV6-5	TRBJ1-5
CASSVEGTGVRSPLHF	NA	TRBV9	TRBJ1-6
CASSMFSSASTYGYTF	NA	TRBV19	TRBJ1-2
CASSSPSSGSGVYEQYF	NA	TRBV28	TRBJ2-7
CASSYEGNTEAFF	NA	TRBV6-6	TRBJ1-1
CASSSDRRVGHNEQFF	NA	TRBV6-5	TRBJ2-1
CASSLLGRGQGNTEAFF	NA	TRBV27	TRBJ1-1
CASSLGLAGGQKQFF	NA	TRBV5-1	TRBJ2-1
CASSYSGQRYGYTF	NA	TRBV6-5	TRBJ1-2
CASSFDSSYEQYF	NA	TRBV7-9	TRBJ2-7
CASSVVSGNPFVAFF	once	TRBV9	TRBJ1-1
CASSPSAKFTDTQYF	NA	TRBV4-1	TRBJ2-3
CATERGEQFF	NA	TRBV28	TRBJ2-1
CASSYHQGNIAYEQYF	few	TRBV6-6	TRBJ2-7
CASSLVAGGPRNEQFF	NA	TRBV5-1	TRBJ2-1
CASSVSLGATDTQYF	NA	TRBV4-3	TRBJ2-3
CASSIALGNWDEQFF	NA	TRBV19	TRBJ2-1
CASSQGPGQGSNEQFF	NA	TRBV28	TRBJ2-1
CASTSRAGHTQYF	NA	TRBV28	TRBJ2-3
CASLKAGGAAGELFF	NA	TRBV18	TRBJ2-2
CASSLGGYATTNEKLFF	few	TRBV5-4	TRBJ1-4
CASSGIARDTGELFF	few	TRBV5-6	TRBJ2-2
CASSVGGGKEQYF	NA	TRBV9	TRBJ2-5
CSVNRDRAGLAGGPGQFF	NA	TRBV29-1	TRBJ2-1
CASSLNRVVYQETQYF	once	TRBV27	TRBJ2-5
CASSYFGTSAGAGEQFF	NA	TRBV28	TRBJ2-1
CASRQSPGTGKTDTQYF	NA	TRBV7-9	TRBJ2-3
CASTRSGRGNEQFF	NA	TRBV28	TRBJ2-1
CASSLDRGPSGYTF	NA	TRBV5-6	TRBJ1-2
CASSFTRNTEAFF	once	TRBV7-9	TRBJ1-1
CASSLREKNEQFF	NA	TRBV11-3	TRBJ2-1
CASSSGLAGVVVQETQYF	NA	TRBV7-9	TRBJ2-5
CASSQGVGGSYEQYF	NA	TRBV4-2	TRBJ2-7